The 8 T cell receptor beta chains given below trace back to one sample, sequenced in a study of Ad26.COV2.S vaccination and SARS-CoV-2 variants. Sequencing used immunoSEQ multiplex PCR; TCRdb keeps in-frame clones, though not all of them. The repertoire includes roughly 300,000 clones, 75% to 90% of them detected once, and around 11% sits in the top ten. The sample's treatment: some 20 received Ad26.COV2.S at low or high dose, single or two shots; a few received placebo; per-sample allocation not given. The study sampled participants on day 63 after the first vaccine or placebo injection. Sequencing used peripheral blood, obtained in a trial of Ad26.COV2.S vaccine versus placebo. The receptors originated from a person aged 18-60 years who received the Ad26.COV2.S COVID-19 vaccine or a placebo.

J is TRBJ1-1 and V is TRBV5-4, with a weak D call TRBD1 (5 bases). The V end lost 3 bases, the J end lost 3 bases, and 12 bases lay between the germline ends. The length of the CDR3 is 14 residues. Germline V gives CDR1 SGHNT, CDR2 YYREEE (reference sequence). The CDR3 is CASSWGGWDTEAFF. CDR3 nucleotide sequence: TGTGCCAGCAGCTGGGGGGGGTGGGACACTGAAGCTTTCTTT.

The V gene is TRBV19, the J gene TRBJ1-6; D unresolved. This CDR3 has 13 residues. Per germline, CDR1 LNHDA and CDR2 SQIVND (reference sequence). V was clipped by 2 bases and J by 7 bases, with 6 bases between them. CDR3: CASSIQQNSPLHF. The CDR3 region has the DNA TGTGCCAGTAGTATACAACAGAATTCACCCCTCCACTTT.

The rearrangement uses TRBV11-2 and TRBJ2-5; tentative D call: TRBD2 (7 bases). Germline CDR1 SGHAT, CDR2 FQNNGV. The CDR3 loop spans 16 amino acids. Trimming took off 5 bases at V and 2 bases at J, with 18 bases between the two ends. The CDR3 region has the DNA TGTGCCAGCAGCCCCTATGGGGGGGCGGGTCAAGAGACCCAGTACTTC. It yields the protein CASSPYGGAGQETQYF.

CDR3 bases: TGTGCCAGCAGCTCCATTAGCGGGAGCACCGGGGAGCTGTTTTTT. Translation: CASSSISGSTGELFF. The chain links TRBV7-6 to TRBJ2-2; 9 bases agree with TRBD2. CDR3 length: 15 amino acids. Germline V lookup: CDR1 SGHVS, CDR2 FNYEAQ. V dropped 4 bases and J dropped 4; count of bases not matched to a gene: 4.

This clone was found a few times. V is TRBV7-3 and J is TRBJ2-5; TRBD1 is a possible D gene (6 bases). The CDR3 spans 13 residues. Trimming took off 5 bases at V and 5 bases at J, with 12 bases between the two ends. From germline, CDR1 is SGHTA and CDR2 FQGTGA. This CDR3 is CASSVGTSETQYF. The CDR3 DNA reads TGTGCCAGCAGCGTCGGGACATCGGAGACCCAGTACTTC.

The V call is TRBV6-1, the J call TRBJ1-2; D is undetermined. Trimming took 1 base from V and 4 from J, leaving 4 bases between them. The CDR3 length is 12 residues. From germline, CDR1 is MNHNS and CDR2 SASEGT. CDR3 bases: TGTGCCAGCAGTGAAGACGTCTATGGCTACACCTTC. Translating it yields CASSEDVYGYTF.

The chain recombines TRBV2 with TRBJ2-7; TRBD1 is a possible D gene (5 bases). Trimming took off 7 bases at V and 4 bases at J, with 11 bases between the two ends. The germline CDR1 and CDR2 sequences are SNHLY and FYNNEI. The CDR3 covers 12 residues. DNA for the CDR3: TGTGCCAGCATCTCCGGACAATACGAGCAGTACTTC. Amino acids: CASISGQYEQYF.

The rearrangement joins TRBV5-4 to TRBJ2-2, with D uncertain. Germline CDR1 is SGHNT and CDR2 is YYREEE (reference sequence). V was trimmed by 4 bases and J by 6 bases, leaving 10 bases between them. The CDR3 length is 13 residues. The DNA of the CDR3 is TGTGCCAGCAGCCCCTCCGGTTCCGGGGAGCTGTTTTTT. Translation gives CASSPSGSGELFF.